These T cell receptor beta chains were read from a single sample in a study of Graves' ophthalmopathy and Graves' hyperthyroidism. In TCRdb, the multiplex PCR reads were re-called with MiXCR into one record per CDR3 protein. The sample records about 23,000 distinct CDR3 sequences, 48% being singletons. The sample was peripheral blood. The receptors were gathered from an adult woman with stable Graves' hyperthyroidism. Both conserved end residues are part of each CDR3. A D gene is named only where the DNA matches it firmly. The listing skips clone size in some rows; elsewhere it reads once, few, many or a size class.

>TRBJ2-1|TRBD1|TRBV7-9|once
TGTGCCAGCATTTACGACAGGGGGCCCAATGAGCAGTTCTTC
CASIYDRGPNEQFF
>TRBJ2-5|.|TRBV20-1|many
TGCAGTGCTAGAGATCTAATGGGAGGGGGGAGAGAAGAGACCCAGTACTTC
CSARDLMGGGREETQYF
>TRBJ2-7|TRBD1|TRBV9|.
TGTGCCAGCAGCGCACAGGGGGCCGAGCAGTACTTC
CASSAQGAEQYF
>TRBJ2-7|.|TRBV6-2/TRBV6-3|.
TGTGCCAGCAGTCACGGGAAAACTGGGGGGCAGTACTTC
CASSHGKTGGQYF
>TRBJ2-5|.|TRBV11-1|.
TGTGCCAGCAGCAAAGGAGGGAAGGAAGAGACCCAGTACTTC
CASSKGGKEETQYF
>TRBJ1-4|.|TRBV6-5|.
TGTGCCAGCAGACACCGGGGGGCGATTGATGAAAAACTGTTTTTT
CASRHRGAIDEKLFF
>TRBJ2-7|TRBD2|TRBV10-1|.
TGCGCCAACGGCCCCCCAGCGGGAGGGCCGTACGGCGAGCAGTACTTC
CANGPPAGGPYGEQYF
>TRBJ2-7|TRBD1|TRBV5-5|.
TGTGCCAGCAGCTTATGGACAGGCGCCCGCTACGAGCAGTACTTC
CASSLWTGARYEQYF
>TRBJ2-1|TRBD2|TRBV15|.
TGTGCCACCAGCGTCCGTCGACTAGCGGGATACTACAATGAGCAGTTCTTC
CATSVRRLAGYYNEQFF
>TRBJ1-5|TRBD1|TRBV27|many
TGTGCCAGCAGTTTTGACGGACAGGGTGTATGGCCCCAGCATTTT
CASSFDGQGVWPQHF
>TRBJ2-3|.|TRBV7-3|medium-sized
TGTGCCAGCAGCGCCTCGACTAGTAATACGCAGTATTTT
CASSASTSNTQYF
>TRBJ1-5|.|TRBV7-4|.
TGTGCCAGCAGCTTTCTTCACAATCAGCCCCAGCATTTT
CASSFLHNQPQHF
>TRBJ2-3|.|TRBV6-6|many
TGTGCCAGCAATGGGGGGACAAACACAGATACGCAGTATTTT
CASNGGTNTDTQYF
>TRBJ2-1|.|TRBV7-7|medium-sized
TGTGCCAGCAGCATCCCGGAGGGAGAGCAGTTCTTC
CASSIPEGEQFF
>TRBJ2-7|TRBD1|TRBV20-1|medium-sized
TGCAGTGCTAGAGACCTCCGGGACAGCCACTACGAGCAGTACTTC
CSARDLRDSHYEQYF
>TRBJ1-2|TRBD1|TRBV20-1|many
TGCAGTGCTAGAGATCGACAGGGGGCGGGAATAAGTGGCTACACCTTC
CSARDRQGAGISGYTF
>TRBJ1-5|.|TRBV5-1|medium-sized
TGCGCCAGCAACGAGGGCCCAAATCAGCCCCAGCATTTT
CASNEGPNQPQHF
>TRBJ1-1|.|TRBV5-5|.
TGTGCCCGCAGGTCCGATTGGACTGAAGCTTTCTTT
CARRSDWTEAFF